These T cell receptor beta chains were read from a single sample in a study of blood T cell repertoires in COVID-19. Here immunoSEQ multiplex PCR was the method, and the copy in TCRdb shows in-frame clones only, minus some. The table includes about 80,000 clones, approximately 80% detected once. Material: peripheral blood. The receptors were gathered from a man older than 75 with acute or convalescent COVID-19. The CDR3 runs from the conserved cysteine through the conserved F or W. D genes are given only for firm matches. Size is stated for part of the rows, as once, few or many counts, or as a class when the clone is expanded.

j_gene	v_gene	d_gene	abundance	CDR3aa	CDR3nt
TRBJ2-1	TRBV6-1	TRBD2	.	CASSERTSGGYNEQFF	TGTGCCAGCAGTGAACGGACTAGCGGGGGGTACAATGAGCAGTTCTTC
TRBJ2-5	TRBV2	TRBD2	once	CASSGSGGAMETQYF	TGTGCCAGCAGTGGGAGCGGGGGGGCCATGGAGACCCAGTACTTC
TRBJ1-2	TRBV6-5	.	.	CASSPIVGYTF	TGTGCCAGCAGTCCCATAGTTGGCTACACCTTC
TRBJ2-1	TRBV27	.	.	CASSFEGASNNEQFF	TGTGCCAGCAGTTTCGAGGGCGCGAGTAACAATGAGCAGTTCTTC
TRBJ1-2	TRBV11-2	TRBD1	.	CASSPGQVYGYTF	TGTGCCAGCAGCCCAGGACAGGTCTATGGCTACACCTTC
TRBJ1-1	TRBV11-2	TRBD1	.	CASSNIPDRVNEAFF	TGTGCCAGCAGCAACATCCCGGACAGGGTGAATGAAGCTTTCTTT
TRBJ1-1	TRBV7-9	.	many	CASTLGGANTEAFF	TGTGCCAGCACTCTCGGAGGGGCTAACACTGAAGCTTTCTTT
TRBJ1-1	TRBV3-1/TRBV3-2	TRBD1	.	CASSDRARRSTEAFF	TGTGCCAGCAGTGACAGGGCGAGGAGGAGCACTGAAGCTTTCTTT
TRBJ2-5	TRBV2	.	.	CASRVGMGALQETQYF	TGTGCCAGCAGGGTGGGCATGGGGGCGCTACAAGAGACCCAGTACTTC
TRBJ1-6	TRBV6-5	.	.	CASTPGGGSPLHF	TGTGCCAGCACACCGGGGGGGGGATCACCCCTCCACTTT
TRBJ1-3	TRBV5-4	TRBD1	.	CASSSGTGYRNTIYF	TGTGCCAGCAGCTCCGGGACAGGGTACAGAAACACCATATATTTT
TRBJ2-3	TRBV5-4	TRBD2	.	CASSWSSGGAADTQYF	TGTGCCAGCAGCTGGTCTAGCGGGGGGGCCGCAGATACGCAGTATTTT
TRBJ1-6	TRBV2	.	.	CASSELGQYLNSPLHF	TGTGCCAGCAGCGAACTGGGACAATACCTTAATTCACCCCTCCACTTT
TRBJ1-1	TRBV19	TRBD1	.	CASSSGQGARDTEAFF	TGTGCCAGTAGCTCGGGACAGGGGGCTCGGGACACTGAAGCTTTCTTT
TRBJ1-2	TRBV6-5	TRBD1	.	CASTPGGQGDFGYTF	TGTGCCAGCACTCCAGGGGGACAGGGCGATTTTGGCTACACCTTC
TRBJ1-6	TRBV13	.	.	CASSFRGSSPLHF	TGTGCCAGCAGCTTCAGGGGCTCGTCACCCCTCCACTTT
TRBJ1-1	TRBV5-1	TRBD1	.	CASSFGQVDTEAFF	TGCGCCAGCAGCTTCGGACAGGTAGACACTGAAGCTTTCTTT
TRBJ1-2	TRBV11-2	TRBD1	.	CASSRLRSQGLANYGYTF	TGTGCCAGCAGCCGACTAAGGTCACAGGGGTTAGCTAACTATGGCTACACCTTC
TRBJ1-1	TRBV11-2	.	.	CASSSRDTPSRPSNTEAFF	TGTGCCAGCAGCTCACGGGACACACCATCAAGACCGTCAAACACTGAAGCTTTCTTT
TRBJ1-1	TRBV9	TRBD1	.	CASSIDRGEAFF	TGTGCCAGCAGCATTGACAGGGGTGAAGCTTTCTTT
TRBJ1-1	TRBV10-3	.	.	CAISPDSSNTEAFF	TGTGCCATCAGCCCGGACAGCTCGAACACTGAAGCTTTCTTT
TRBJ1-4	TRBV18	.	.	CASSPPSTPEKLFF	TGTGCCAGCTCACCTCCATCTACGCCCGAAAAACTGTTTTTT
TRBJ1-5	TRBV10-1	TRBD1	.	CASSDTGDQPQHF	TGCGCCAGCAGCGATACAGGGGACCAGCCCCAGCATTTT
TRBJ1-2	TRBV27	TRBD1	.	CASTGTGGKGYTF	TGTGCCAGCACTGGGACAGGGGGCAAGGGCTACACCTTC
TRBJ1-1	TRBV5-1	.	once	CASNREGTTEAFF	TGCGCCAGCAACCGGGAGGGTACAACTGAAGCTTTCTTT
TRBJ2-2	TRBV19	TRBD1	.	CASNIAPGGRVTGELFF	TGTGCCAGTAACATTGCCCCAGGGGGCAGGGTAACCGGGGAGCTGTTTTTT
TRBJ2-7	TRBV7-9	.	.	CASSPNSRGYEQYF	TGTGCCAGCAGCCCAAACTCCCGGGGATACGAGCAGTACTTC
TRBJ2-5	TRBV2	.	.	CASSVGGETQETQYF	TGTGCCAGCAGTGTCGGCGGGGAAACGCAAGAGACCCAGTACTTC
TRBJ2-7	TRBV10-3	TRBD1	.	CAISESMGQGFHEQYF	TGTGCCATCAGTGAGTCGATGGGACAGGGGTTCCACGAGCAGTACTTC
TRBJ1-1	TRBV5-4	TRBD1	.	CASSSGTGGVSTEAFF	TGTGCCAGCAGCTCAGGGACAGGGGGCGTGAGCACTGAAGCTTTCTTT
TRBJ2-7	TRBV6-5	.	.	CASSYTEDRYEQYF	TGTGCCAGCAGTTACACGGAGGACCGCTACGAGCAGTACTTC
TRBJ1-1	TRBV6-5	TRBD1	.	CASRSRDRGLEAFF	TGTGCCAGCAGAAGCCGGGACAGGGGGCTAGAAGCTTTCTTT
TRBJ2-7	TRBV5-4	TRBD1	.	CASSLPGGSYEQYF	TGTGCCAGCAGCTTGCCAGGGGGCTCCTACGAGCAGTACTTC
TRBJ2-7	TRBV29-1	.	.	CSASQGLNEQYF	TGCAGCGCATCACAGGGTCTCAACGAGCAGTACTTC
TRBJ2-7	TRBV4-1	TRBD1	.	CASARQGAVQEQYF	TGCGCCAGCGCCCGACAGGGGGCGGTTCAAGAGCAGTACTTC
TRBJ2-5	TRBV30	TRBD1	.	CAWVKTGQGIETQYF	TGTGCCTGGGTAAAGACCGGACAGGGGATAGAGACCCAGTACTTC
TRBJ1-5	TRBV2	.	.	CASSDPSDSYSNQPQHF	TGTGCCAGCAGTGACCCCTCGGACAGTTATAGCAATCAGCCCCAGCATTTT
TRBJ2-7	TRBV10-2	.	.	CASSGQSYEQYF	TGCGCCAGCAGTGGACAGTCCTACGAGCAGTACTTC
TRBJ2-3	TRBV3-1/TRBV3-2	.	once	CASQWEGGTDTQYF	TGTGCCAGCCAGTGGGAGGGGGGGACAGATACGCAGTATTTT
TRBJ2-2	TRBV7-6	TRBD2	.	CASSPQRGAGELFF	TGTGCCAGCAGCCCCCAGCGGGGGGCCGGGGAGCTGTTTTTT
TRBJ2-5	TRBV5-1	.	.	CASSQQETQYF	TGCGCCAGCAGCCAACAAGAGACCCAGTACTTC
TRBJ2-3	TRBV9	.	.	CASSSIIGTDTQYF	TGTGCCAGCAGCTCCATCATTGGCACAGATACGCAGTATTTT
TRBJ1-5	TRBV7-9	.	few	CASSLEAGATNQPQHF	TGTGCCAGCAGCTTAGAGGCAGGGGCAACGAATCAGCCCCAGCATTTT
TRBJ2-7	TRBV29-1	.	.	CSVEEFLSWFERSYEQYF	TGCAGCGTTGAAGAATTCCTCTCTTGGTTTGAGAGGTCCTACGAGCAGTACTTC
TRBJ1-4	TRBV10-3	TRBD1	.	CAISEPGQGLGKLFF	TGTGCCATCAGTGAGCCGGGACAGGGTCTTGGAAAACTGTTTTTT
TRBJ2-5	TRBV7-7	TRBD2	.	CASSPGVAGGRETQYF	TGTGCTAGCAGCCCCGGGGTAGCGGGGGGGCGAGAGACCCAGTACTTC
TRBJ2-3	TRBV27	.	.	CASTTLSAGTDTQYF	TGTGCCAGCACCACCTTATCCGCAGGGACAGATACGCAGTATTTT
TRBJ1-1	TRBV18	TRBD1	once	CASSSGGTASTEAFF	TGTGCCAGCTCTTCGGGTGGGACAGCATCAACTGAAGCTTTCTTT
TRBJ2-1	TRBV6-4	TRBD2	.	CASSEADFSGGFSEQFF	TGTGCCAGCAGTGAGGCCGACTTTAGCGGGGGGTTCAGTGAGCAGTTCTTC
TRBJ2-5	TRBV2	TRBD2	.	CASSGARGGLETQYF	TGTGCCAGCAGTGGCGCGCGGGGGGGCCTAGAGACCCAGTACTTC
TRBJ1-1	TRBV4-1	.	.	CASSRDMNTEAFF	TGCGCCAGCAGCCGGGACATGAACACTGAAGCTTTCTTT